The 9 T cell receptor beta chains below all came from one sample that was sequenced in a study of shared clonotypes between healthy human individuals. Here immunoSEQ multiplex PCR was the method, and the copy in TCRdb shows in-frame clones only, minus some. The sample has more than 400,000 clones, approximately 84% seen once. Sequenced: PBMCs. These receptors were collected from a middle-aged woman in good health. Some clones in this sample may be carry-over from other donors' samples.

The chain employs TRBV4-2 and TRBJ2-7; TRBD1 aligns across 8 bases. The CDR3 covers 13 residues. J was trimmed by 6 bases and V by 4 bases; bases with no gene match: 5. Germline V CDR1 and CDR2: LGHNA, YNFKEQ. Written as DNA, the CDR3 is TGTGCCAGCAGCCTTGGGGACAGGAGCGAGCAGTACTTC. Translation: CASSLGDRSEQYF.

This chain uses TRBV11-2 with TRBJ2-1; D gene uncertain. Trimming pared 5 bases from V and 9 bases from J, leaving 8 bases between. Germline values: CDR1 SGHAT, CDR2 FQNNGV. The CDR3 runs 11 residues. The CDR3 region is CASSRTTEQFF. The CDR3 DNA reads TGTGCCAGCAGCAGGACCACTGAGCAGTTCTTC.

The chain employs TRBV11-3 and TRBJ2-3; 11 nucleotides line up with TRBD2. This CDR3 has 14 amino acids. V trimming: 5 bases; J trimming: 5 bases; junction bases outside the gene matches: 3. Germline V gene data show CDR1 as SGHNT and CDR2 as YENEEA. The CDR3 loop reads CASSATSGRDTQYF. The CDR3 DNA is TGTGCCAGCAGCGCTACTAGCGGGAGAGATACGCAGTATTTT.

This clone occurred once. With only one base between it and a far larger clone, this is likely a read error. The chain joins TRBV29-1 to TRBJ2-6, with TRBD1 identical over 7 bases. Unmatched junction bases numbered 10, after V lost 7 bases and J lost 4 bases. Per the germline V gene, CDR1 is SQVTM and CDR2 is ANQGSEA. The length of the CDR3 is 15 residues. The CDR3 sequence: CSADLQGTGANVLTF. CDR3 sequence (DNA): TGCAGCGCTGATTTACAGGGGACCGGGGCCAACGTCCTGACTTTC.

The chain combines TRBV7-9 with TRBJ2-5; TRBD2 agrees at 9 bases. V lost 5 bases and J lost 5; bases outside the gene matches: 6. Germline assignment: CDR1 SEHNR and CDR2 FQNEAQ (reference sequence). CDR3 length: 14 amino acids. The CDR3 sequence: CASSLGTSMETQYF. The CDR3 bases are TGTGCCAGCAGCCTAGGGACTAGCATGGAGACCCAGTACTTC.

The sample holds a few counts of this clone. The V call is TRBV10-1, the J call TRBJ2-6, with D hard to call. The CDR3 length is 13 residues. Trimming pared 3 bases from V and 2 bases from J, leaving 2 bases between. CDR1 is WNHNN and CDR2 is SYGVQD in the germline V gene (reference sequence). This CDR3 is CASSDPGANVLTF. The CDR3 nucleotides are TGCGCCAGCAGTGATCCTGGGGCCAACGTCCTGACTTTC.

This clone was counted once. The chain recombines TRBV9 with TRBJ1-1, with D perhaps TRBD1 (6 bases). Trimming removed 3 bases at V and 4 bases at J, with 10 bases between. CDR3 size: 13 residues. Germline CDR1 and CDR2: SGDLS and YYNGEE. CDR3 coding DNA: TGTGCCAGCAGCGGAACAGGGTCCACTGAAGCTTTCTTT. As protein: CASSGTGSTEAFF.

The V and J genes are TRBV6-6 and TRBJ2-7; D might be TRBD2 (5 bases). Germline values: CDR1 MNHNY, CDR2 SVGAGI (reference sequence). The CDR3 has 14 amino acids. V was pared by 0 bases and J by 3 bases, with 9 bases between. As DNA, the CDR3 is TGTGCCAGCAGTTACTCGAGCGGACTCTACGAGCAGTACTTC. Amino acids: CASSYSSGLYEQYF.

The chain's CDR3 is CASSVNRGAGEQYF. Here the CDR3 DNA reads TGTGCCAGCAGCGTAAATCGGGGGGCTGGAGAGCAGTACTTC. This chain links TRBV9 with TRBJ2-7; a weak D match, TRBD2 (7 bases). This CDR3 is 14 amino acids long. Germline assignment: CDR1 SGDLS and CDR2 YYNGEE. The V end was cut by 1 base, the J end by 7 bases, with 15 bases between.